This passage covers 11 T cell receptor beta chains from one sample sequenced in a study of shared clonotypes between healthy human individuals. The protocol was immunoSEQ multiplex PCR, while the TCRdb copy is restricted to in-frame clones and leaves out a portion. The sample holds over 2 million clones, roughly 95% seen once. The specimen sequenced was naive CD4+ T cells sorted from blood. Sample subset: CD45RA+ positively selected. The receptors shown here come from a man between 18 and 29 years old in good health.

This clone was counted a single time. V is TRBV11-2 and J is TRBJ2-1; 14 positions match TRBD2. The CDR3 runs 16 residues. V gave up 1 base and J gave up 9 bases; unmatched junction bases: 5. CDR1 and CDR2 from the germline V gene are SGHAT and FQNNGV. CDR3 sequence reads: CASSLGLAGGPSEQFF. The CDR3 coding sequence is TGTGCCAGCAGCTTAGGACTAGCGGGAGGGCCAAGTGAGCAGTTCTTC.

The sample holds one count of this clone. This chain joins TRBV21-1 and TRBJ1-2; TRBD1 is taken as the D call from the table, unchecked against the DNA. TRBV21-1 is annotated as a pseudogene. The CDR3 loop spans 19 amino acids. In DNA, the CDR3 is TGTGCCAGCAGCACCCTCCATGGGGGTATCCGGGACAGCCCTAGGAGCTACACCTTC. As protein: CASSTLHGGIRDSPRSYTF.

V is TRBV7-6 and J is TRBJ1-5; no reliable D call. The CDR3 is 14 residues long. Between the trimmed V and J ends, which lost 4 bases and 2 bases, there was a span of 9 bases. Germline CDR1 and CDR2: SGHVS and FNYEAQ. For the CDR3, the DNA is TGTGCCAGCAGCTCCGGGGAGCGCAATCAGCCCCAGCATTTT. It translates to CASSSGERNQPQHF. The full variable domain, rest sourced from reference TRBV7-6 and TRBJ1-5, is GAGVSQSPRYKVTKRGQDVALRCDPISGHVSLYWYRQALGQGPEFLTYFNYEAQQDKSGLPNDRFSAERPEGSISTLTIQRTEQRDSAMYRCASSSGERNQPQHFGDGTRLSIL.

The chain has TRBV10-3 and TRBJ2-2; 11 bases are a match to TRBD2. The CDR3 has 15 residues. Per the germline V gene, CDR1 is ENHRY and CDR2 is SYGVKD. V dropped 10 bases and J dropped 4; count of bases not matched to a gene: 8. The CDR3 sequence: CASALAGGTTGELFF. CDR3 DNA: TGTGCCAGCGCCCTAGCGGGAGGTACCACCGGGGAGCTGTTTTTT.

CDR3 nucleotide sequence: TGTGCCAGTAGTATCGGGATCTTCGGGACAGGGGAGAGAAAACTGTTTTTT. Translating gives CASSIGIFGTGERKLFF. The chain combines TRBV19 with TRBJ1-4; TRBD1 matches at 10 bases. V gave up 3 bases and J gave up 10 bases; unmatched junction bases: 14. The CDR3 covers 17 residues. Germline V lookup: CDR1 LNHDA, CDR2 SQIVND (reference sequence). The whole variable domain, remainder taken from reference TRBV19 and TRBJ1-4, is DGGITQSPKYLFRKEGQNVTLSCEQNLNHDAMYWYRQDPGQGLRLIYYSQIVNDFQKGDIAEGYSVSREKKESFPLTVTSAQKNPTAFYLCASSIGIFGTGERKLFFGSGTQLSVL.

The chain carries TRBV6-6 and TRBJ2-3; weak D call: TRBD2 (6 bases). Trimming removed 8 bases at V and 1 base at J, with 13 bases between. CDR1 is MNHNY, CDR2 SVGAGI, per germline (reference sequence). This CDR3 region has 14 residues. The CDR3: CASVEPGGTDTQYF. CDR3 coding DNA: TGTGCCAGCGTCGAACCGGGAGGCACAGATACGCAGTATTTT.

The chain recombines TRBV5-4 with TRBJ1-2; D might be TRBD1 (5 bases). Germline loops: CDR1 SGHNT, CDR2 YYREEE (reference sequence). The CDR3 is 13 amino acids. V was pared by 4 bases and J by 0 bases, with 7 bases between. The chain's CDR3 is CASSPGPNYGYTF. The CDR3 coding sequence is TGTGCCAGCAGCCCGGGACCTAACTATGGCTACACCTTC.

Notes on this clone: At the DNA level, this CDR3 is encoded by other sequences in the same sample as well. The chain has TRBV6-5 and TRBJ1-6; D is perhaps TRBD1 (5 bases). Per the germline V gene, CDR1 is MNHEY and CDR2 is SVGAGI. Trimming took 0 bases from V and 7 from J, leaving 10 bases between them. This CDR3 contains 15 residues. The CDR3 here is CASSYSGTGNSPLHF. The CDR3 nucleotides read TGTGCCAGCAGTTACTCGGGGACGGGGAATTCACCCCTCCACTTT.

Only one count was recorded for this clone. The sample carries other DNA sequences with the same CDR3. The CDR3: CASSFWSSNQPQHF. The CDR3 nucleotides read TGTGCCAGCAGCTTTTGGTCTAGTAATCAGCCCCAGCATTTT. The chain joins TRBV5-8 to TRBJ1-5; D gene ambiguous. V was cut by 2 bases and J by 4 bases, with 10 bases left in between. This CDR3 comprises 14 residues. CDR1 and CDR2 (germline): SGHTS, YDEGEE.

The chain recombines TRBV7-6 with TRBJ1-5; 8 bases map to TRBD1. The CDR3 spans 15 residues. J was trimmed by 3 bases and V by 5 bases; bases with no gene match: 6. The germline V gene encodes CDR1 SGHVS and CDR2 FNYEAQ. The CDR3 DNA follows: TGTGCCAGCAGCCGAGAGACAGGGGCCAATCAGCCCCAGCATTTT. Its protein product is CASSRETGANQPQHF. The full variable domain, completed using reference TRBV7-6 and TRBJ1-5, is GAGVSQSPRYKVTKRGQDVALRCDPISGHVSLYWYRQALGQGPEFLTYFNYEAQQDKSGLPNDRFSAERPEGSISTLTIQRTEQRDSAMYRCASSRETGANQPQHFGDGTRLSIL.

The chain carries TRBV4-3 and TRBJ2-3; 13 positions match TRBD2. The length of the CDR3 is 16 residues. Germline assignment: CDR1 LGHNA and CDR2 YSLEER. The V gene end was trimmed by 4 bases and the J gene end by 1 base; junction bases not matched to a gene: 2. As DNA, the CDR3 is TGCGCCAGCAGCCGTACTAGCGGGAGGGGCACAGATACGCAGTATTTT. As protein: CASSRTSGRGTDTQYF.